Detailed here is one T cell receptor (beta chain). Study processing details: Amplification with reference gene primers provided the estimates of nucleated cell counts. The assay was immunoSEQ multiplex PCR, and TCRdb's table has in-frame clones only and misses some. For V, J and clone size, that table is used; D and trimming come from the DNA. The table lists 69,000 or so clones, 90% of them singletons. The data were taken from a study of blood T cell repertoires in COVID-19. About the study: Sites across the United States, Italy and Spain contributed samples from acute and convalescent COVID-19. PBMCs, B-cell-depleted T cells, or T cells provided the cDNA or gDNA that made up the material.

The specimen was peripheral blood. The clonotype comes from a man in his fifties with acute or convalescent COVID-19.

The CDR3 sequence is CASRRHQNTEAFF. The CDR3 region has the DNA TGTGCCAGCAGAAGACACCAGAACACTGAAGCTTTCTTT. V and J are TRBV7-8 and TRBJ1-1; D gene unclear. The CDR3 is 13 residues long. Deletions cut 6 bases from V and 1 base from J, with 9 bases between. Looked up from germline, CDR1 is SGHVS and CDR2 is FQNEAQ.